Each of the 6 T cell receptor beta chains below was sequenced from the same sample in a study of T cell repertoires in cytomegalovirus infection. TCRdb reanalysed the reads using MiXCR and keeps one entry per CDR3 protein. The sample carries about 180,000 distinct CDR3 sequences, about 15% recorded once. The sequencing sample was made of PBMCs. The receptor set was obtained from a human donor in good health (CMV status not recorded). Some clones in this sample may be carry-over from other donors' samples.

Ten or more counts support this clonotype. The genes are TRBV7-9 and TRBJ2-1; perhaps TRBD2 as D (5 bases). Germline CDR1 is SEHNR and CDR2 is FQNEAQ (reference sequence). Between the trimmed V and J ends, which lost 8 bases and 5 bases, there was a span of 16 bases. This CDR3 contains 14 residues. The CDR3 region has the DNA TGTGCCAGCCGTAGCGTTGGTACCCACAATGAGCAGTTCTTC. It specifies CASRSVGTHNEQFF.

This rearrangement joins TRBV6-4 to TRBJ2-2; 10 bases match TRBD2. This CDR3 has 15 amino acids. Germline CDR1 and CDR2: MRHNA and SNTAGT. Trimming took 5 bases from V and 4 from J; bases not matched to a gene: 4. The CDR3 DNA reads as TGTGCCAGCAGTTCTAGCGGGAGTCCCACCGGGGAGCTGTTTTTT. Its protein product is CASSSSGSPTGELFF.

This clonotype showed up just a few times. The chain links TRBV20-1 to TRBJ2-1; D possibly corresponds to TRBD2 (6 bases). Germline V gene lookup returns CDR1 DFQATT and CDR2 SNEGSKA (reference sequence). This CDR3 has 15 amino acids. The V end was cut by 0 bases, the J end by 6 bases, with 15 bases between. This CDR3 is CSARDRVAGLNEQFF. CDR3 sequence (DNA): TGCAGTGCTAGAGATCGAGTCGCGGGACTCAATGAGCAGTTCTTC.

This chain links TRBV20-1 with TRBJ2-3, with D unresolved. Germline values: CDR1 DFQATT, CDR2 SNEGSKA (reference sequence). This CDR3 comprises 15 residues. Trimming cost V 0 bases and J 0 bases, with 10 bases left between them. The CDR3 reads CSARDLWESTDTQYF. The CDR3 DNA reads TGCAGTGCTAGAGATCTGTGGGAAAGCACAGATACGCAGTATTTT.

V is TRBV24-1 and J is TRBJ2-3, with 10 bases matching TRBD2. CDR3 length: 15 residues. CDR1 and CDR2 (germline): KGHDR, SFDVKD. Unmatched junction bases numbered 5, after V lost 4 bases and J lost 5 bases. Written as DNA, the CDR3 is TGTGCCACCAGTGAAAGGACTAGCGGCGAAGATACGCAGTATTTT. Translating gives CATSERTSGEDTQYF.

V is TRBV6-6 and J is TRBJ2-7, with 11 bases matching TRBD2. The V gene end was trimmed by 7 bases and the J gene end by 2 bases; junction bases not matched to a gene: 7. Germline V CDR1 and CDR2: MNHNY, SVGAGI (reference sequence). This CDR3 contains 15 residues. The chain's CDR3 is CASTPVAGGAYEQYF. The CDR3 coding sequence is TGTGCCAGCACTCCAGTAGCGGGAGGGGCCTACGAGCAGTACTTC.